This TCR beta chain was profiled in a study of T cell changes during pregnancy in multiple sclerosis. TCRdb's table, derived via immunoSEQ multiplex PCR, lists solely in-frame clones and lacks some. The repertoire has tens of thousands of clones, approximately 92% of them found once; the top ten carry roughly 3.7%. The V segment lost 3 bases and the J segment 0 bases; nucleotides outside the gene matches: 18. Germline V CDR1 and CDR2: MNHEY, SMNVEV (reference sequence). This CDR3 has 20 amino acids. This receptor was obtained from a female donor in good health, enrolled as a control in a pregnancy study. The V call is TRBV27, the J call TRBJ2-3; TRBD2 aligns across 7 bases. The source was peripheral blood, collected after pregnancy. The CDR3 coding sequence is TGTGCCAGCAGTTTGGATGGATGGAGGCGGGAGTATATTAGCACAGATACGCAGTATTTT. Its translation: CASSLDGWRREYISTDTQYF.